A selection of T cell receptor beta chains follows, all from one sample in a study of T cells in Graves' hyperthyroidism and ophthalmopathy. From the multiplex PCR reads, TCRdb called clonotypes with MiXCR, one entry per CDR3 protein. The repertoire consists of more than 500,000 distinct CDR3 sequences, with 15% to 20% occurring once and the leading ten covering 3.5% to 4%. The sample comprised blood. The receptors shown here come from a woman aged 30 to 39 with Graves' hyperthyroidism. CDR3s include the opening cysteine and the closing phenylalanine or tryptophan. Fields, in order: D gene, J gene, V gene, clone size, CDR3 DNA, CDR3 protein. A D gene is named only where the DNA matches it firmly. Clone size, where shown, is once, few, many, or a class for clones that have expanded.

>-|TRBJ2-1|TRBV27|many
TGTGCCAGCAGTTCAATTGAGTTCGATGAGCAGTTCTTC
CASSSIEFDEQFF
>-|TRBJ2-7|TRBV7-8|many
TGTGCCAGCAGCCAAAGGGGTGGTCCTACTTACGAGCAGTACTTC
CASSQRGGPTYEQYF
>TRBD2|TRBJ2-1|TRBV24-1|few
TGTGCCACCAGTGATTTGGTGGCTAGCGGGAGCGGAGAGCAGTTCTTC
CATSDLVASGSGEQFF
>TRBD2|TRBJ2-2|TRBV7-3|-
TGTGCCAGCAGCTGGTTGGGCGGGAGGATAGGGACCGGGGAGCTGTTTTTT
CASSWLGGRIGTGELFF
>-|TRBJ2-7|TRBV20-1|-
TGCAGTGCTAGAGATCTAAGCCCGTGGCAGTACTTC
CSARDLSPWQYF
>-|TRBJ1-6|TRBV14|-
TGTGCCAGCAGCCAAGATGAGGGGTCTAATTCACCCCTCCACTTT
CASSQDEGSNSPLHF
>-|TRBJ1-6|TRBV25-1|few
TGTGCCAGCAGTGTTGACAACTACTTCTCACCCCTCCACTTT
CASSVDNYFSPLHF
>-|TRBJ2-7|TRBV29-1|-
TGCAGCGTTGCCGAAAAAGGGCAAGGGAGGCCCCGTCGGGAGCAGTACTTC
CSVAEKGQGRPRREQYF
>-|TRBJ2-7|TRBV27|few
TGTGCCAGCAGTTTATCCTCGTCCTTTATCGAGCAGTACTTC
CASSLSSSFIEQYF
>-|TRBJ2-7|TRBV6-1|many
TGTGCCAGCAGTTTGGGGCCTAAGTACGAGCAGTACTTC
CASSLGPKYEQYF
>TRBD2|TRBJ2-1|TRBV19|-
TGTGCCAGTAGTACCGTTACCCACCGGGACTATCCAAAAAGGCGTCAGTTCTTC
CASSTVTHRDYPKRRQFF
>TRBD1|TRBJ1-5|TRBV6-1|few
TGTGCCAGCAGCTCGACGGGACAGGGGTCCAATCAACCCCAGCATTTT
CASSSTGQGSNQPQHF
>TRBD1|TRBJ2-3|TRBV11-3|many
TGTGCCAGCAGCTTAGATAGTCCGGGACAGGGCCCAGATACGCAGTATTTT
CASSLDSPGQGPDTQYF
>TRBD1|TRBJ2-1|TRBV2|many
TGTGCCAGCAGCACCGACAGGGGGCGCGGTTTTGAGCAGTTCTTC
CASSTDRGRGFEQFF
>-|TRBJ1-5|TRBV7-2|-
TGTGCCAGCAGCTCGGAGAGGGGGTATCAGCCCCAGCATTTT
CASSSERGYQPQHF
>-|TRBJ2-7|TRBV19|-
TGTGCCAGTAGTATAGGGGGCGGGTTCGAGCAGTACTTC
CASSIGGGFEQYF
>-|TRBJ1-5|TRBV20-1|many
TGCAGTGCTAGAAGGAGTAGCAATCAGCCCCAGCATTTT
CSARRSSNQPQHF
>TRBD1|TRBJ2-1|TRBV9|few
TGTGCCAGCACTCGACAGGGTGTGGACAATGAGCAGTTCTTC
CASTRQGVDNEQFF
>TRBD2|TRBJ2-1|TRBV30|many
TGTGCCTGGAGTTGGGTAGCGGGAGGGTCCAATGAGCAGTTCTTC
CAWSWVAGGSNEQFF
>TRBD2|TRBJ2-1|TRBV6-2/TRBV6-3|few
TGTGCCAGCAGTTCCTACGGGACTATCTCCTACAATGAGCAGTTCTTC
CASSSYGTISYNEQFF
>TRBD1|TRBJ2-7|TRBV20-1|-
TGCAGTGCCGGGACAGGGCTTGAGCAGTACTTC
CSAGTGLEQYF
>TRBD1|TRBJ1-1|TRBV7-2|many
TGTGCCAGCAGCTTAGGGGGACAGGGCCTTGAAGCTTTCTTT
CASSLGGQGLEAFF
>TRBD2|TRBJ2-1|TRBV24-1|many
TGTGCCACCAGTGATTTATCAGGACTAGCGGGAAATGAGCAGTTCTTC
CATSDLSGLAGNEQFF
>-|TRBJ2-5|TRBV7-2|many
TGTGCCAGCAGCTTTCAGCAGTTTCAAGAGACCCAGTACTTC
CASSFQQFQETQYF
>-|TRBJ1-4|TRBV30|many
TGTGCCTGGTCGTACAGGATGGGTGAAAAACTGTTTTTT
CAWSYRMGEKLFF
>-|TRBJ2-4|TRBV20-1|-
TGCAGTGCTAGAGATCGTCGTCTTTTATACAGGGGGGGAAACATTCAGTACTTC
CSARDRRLLYRGGNIQYF
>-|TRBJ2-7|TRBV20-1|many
TGCAGTGCTAGACCAGCGGGTACCAGCTCCTACGAGCAGTACTTC
CSARPAGTSSYEQYF
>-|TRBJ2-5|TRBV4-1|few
TGCGCCAGCAGCCAAGAGGTACAAGAGACCCAGTACTTC
CASSQEVQETQYF
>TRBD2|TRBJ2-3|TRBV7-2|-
TGTGCCAGCAGCTTAAGTCTAGCGGGAGTAGATACGCAGTATTTT
CASSLSLAGVDTQYF
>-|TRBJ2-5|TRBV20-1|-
TGCAGTGCTAAGTCGGGGTCAAGGCAGACCCAGTACTTC
CSAKSGSRQTQYF
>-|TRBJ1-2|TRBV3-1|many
TGTGCCAGCAGCCTTCAGGGACAACCGAATGGCTACACCTTC
CASSLQGQPNGYTF
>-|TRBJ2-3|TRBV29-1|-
TGCAGCGCCCACCCCGGCACAGATACGCAGTATTTT
CSAHPGTDTQYF